Listed below are T cell receptor beta chains from one sample, sequenced in a study of cytomegalovirus exposure and HLA in healthy donors. Sequencing used immunoSEQ multiplex PCR; TCRdb keeps in-frame clones, though not all of them. The data show 200,000 or so clones, about 93% seen once. Specimen: PBMCs. The source is a woman aged 18 to 35 in good health and CMV-seronegative. CDR3s include the opening cysteine and the closing phenylalanine or tryptophan. A D gene is named only where the DNA matches it firmly. Only part of the rows carry a size: once, few, many, or a class if the clone is expanded.

. | . | TRBJ1-6 | TRBV6-5 | CASTATGRGNSPLHF | TGTGCCAGCACCGCTACAGGTCGTGGGAATTCACCCCTCCACTTT
. | . | TRBJ1-4 | TRBV5-8 | CASSLGVQSTNEKLFF | TGTGCCAGCAGCTTGGGTGTGCAGTCAACTAATGAAAAACTGTTTTTT
. | . | TRBJ2-7 | TRBV5-1 | CASSSQGSYEQYF | TGCGCCAGCAGCTCACAGGGCTCCTACGAGCAGTACTTC
. | TRBD1 | TRBJ1-2 | TRBV19 | CASIRTQGAGGYTF | TGTGCCAGTATAAGGACACAGGGGGCTGGTGGCTACACCTTC
. | . | TRBJ1-1 | TRBV4-1 | CASSQDQGVMNTEAFF | TGCGCCAGCAGCCAAGATCAAGGGGTTATGAACACTGAAGCTTTCTTT
. | . | TRBJ2-3 | TRBV19 | CASRQMTGSPDTQYF | TGTGCCAGTAGACAGATGACAGGTTCCCCAGATACGCAGTATTTT
. | . | TRBJ2-5 | TRBV9 | CASSENPGMETQYF | TGTGCCAGCAGCGAGAATCCAGGGATGGAGACCCAGTACTTC
. | . | TRBJ1-2 | TRBV4-2 | CASSQDPFSYLLYGYTF | TGTGCCAGCAGCCAAGATCCCTTCTCCTATTTACTCTATGGCTACACCTTC
once | . | TRBJ2-2 | TRBV30 | CAWSSGTGELFF | TGTGCCTGGAGTTCCGGGACCGGGGAGCTGTTTTTT
. | TRBD1 | TRBJ2-7 | TRBV6-5 | CASSYGTGGGYEQYF | TGTGCCAGCAGTTACGGGACAGGGGGCGGCTACGAGCAGTACTTC
. | TRBD2 | TRBJ2-7 | TRBV29-1 | CSVGGGGTSGLGEQYF | TGCAGCGTGGGAGGCGGTGGGACTAGCGGTTTGGGTGAGCAGTACTTC
. | TRBD1 | TRBJ1-2 | TRBV30 | CAWARTGTNYGYTF | TGTGCCTGGGCCAGGACAGGGACTAACTATGGCTACACCTTC
. | . | TRBJ1-5 | TRBV5-1 | CASSIEGNQPQHF | TGCGCCAGCAGCATAGAGGGAAACCAGCCCCAGCATTTT
. | TRBD2 | TRBJ2-5 | TRBV7-9 | CASSLTAGGSETQYF | TGTGCCAGCAGCTTAACAGCGGGAGGGTCAGAGACCCAGTACTTC
. | TRBD1 | TRBJ2-2 | TRBV2 | CATQPGTGYDTGELFF | TGTGCCACCCAACCCGGGACAGGGTATGACACCGGGGAGCTGTTTTTT
. | TRBD1 | TRBJ1-5 | TRBV12-5 | CASGLGKGALHF | TGTGCTAGTGGTCTGGGGAAGGGGGCCTTGCATTTT
. | . | TRBJ1-2 | TRBV28 | CASSYYRSTNYGYTF | TGTGCCAGCAGTTATTACAGGAGTACGAACTATGGCTACACCTTC
. | TRBD1 | TRBJ1-2 | TRBV6-6 | CASTPYRGLLDGYTF | TGTGCCAGCACCCCATACAGGGGGCTATTAGATGGCTACACCTTC
once | TRBD2 | TRBJ2-7 | TRBV27 | CASSSIAGALQGEQYF | TGTGCCAGCAGTTCCATAGCGGGAGCTCTTCAGGGCGAGCAGTACTTC
. | . | TRBJ2-1 | TRBV19 | CASSSVDFTLNEQFF | TGTGCCAGTAGTTCTGTCGACTTTACCCTCAATGAGCAGTTCTTC
. | . | TRBJ2-1 | TRBV9 | CASRLAISSYNEQFF | TGTGCCAGCAGGCTAGCGATAAGCTCCTACAATGAGCAGTTCTTC
. | . | TRBJ2-1 | TRBV27 | CASSLSPRAGNEQFF | TGTGCCAGCAGTTTATCGCCCCGAGCGGGTAATGAGCAGTTCTTC
. | . | TRBJ1-1 | TRBV30 | CAWKETEAFF | TGTGCCTGGAAGGAGACTGAAGCTTTCTTT
. | . | TRBJ2-7 | TRBV18 | CASSRTGQPTYEQYF | TGTGCCAGCTCACGAACAGGACAGCCTACCTACGAGCAGTACTTC
. | . | TRBJ1-1 | TRBV25-1 | CASSVYRAGSQNTEAFF | TGTGCCAGCAGTGTCTACAGGGCAGGATCCCAGAACACTGAAGCTTTCTTT
. | TRBD1 | TRBJ2-1 | TRBV5-1 | CASSFQPGQGAGEQFF | TGCGCCAGCAGCTTCCAACCGGGACAGGGGGCCGGTGAGCAGTTCTTC
. | . | TRBJ1-3 | TRBV21-1 | CASSKQGNTIYF | TGTGCCAGCAGCAAACAAGGAAACACCATATATTTT
. | TRBD1 | TRBJ1-5 | TRBV19 | CASILSGTGYGSNQPQHF | TGTGCCAGTATCCTATCCGGGACAGGGTACGGTAGCAATCAGCCCCAGCATTTT
. | . | TRBJ1-1 | TRBV19 | CASGAAPPTNTEAFF | TGTGCCAGTGGGGCCGCACCTCCCACGAACACTGAAGCTTTCTTT
. | . | TRBJ1-4 | TRBV5-6 | CASSWRWGVSEKLFF | TGTGCCAGCAGCTGGCGTTGGGGGGTCAGTGAAAAACTGTTTTTT
. | TRBD2 | TRBJ2-7 | TRBV6-1 | CASMSSGDYEQYF | TGTGCCAGCATGAGTAGCGGGGACTACGAGCAGTACTTC
. | . | TRBJ1-3 | TRBV4-2 | CASSQDRPRKGDTIYF | TGTGCCAGCAGCCAAGATCGGCCTCGAAAGGGGGACACCATATATTTT
. | . | TRBJ1-3 | TRBV7-8 | CASSSRGLAGNTIYF | TGTGCCAGCAGCTCGCGCGGGCTCGCTGGAAACACCATATATTTT
. | TRBD1 | TRBJ1-1 | TRBV5-4 | CASTPRGAWGTEAFF | TGTGCCAGCACCCCCAGGGGGGCTTGGGGCACTGAAGCTTTCTTT
. | TRBD1 | TRBJ1-4 | TRBV7-2 | CASSPASGQMREKLFF | TGTGCCAGCAGCCCCGCCTCGGGACAGATGCGTGAAAAACTGTTTTTT
. | . | TRBJ2-5 | TRBV11-2 | CASSLDQGQQTQETQYF | TGTGCCAGCAGCTTAGATCAGGGTCAGCAGACACAAGAGACCCAGTACTTC
once | . | TRBJ1-2 | TRBV4-1 | CASSQAGGYTF | TGCGCCAGCAGCCAGGCAGGGGGCTACACCTTC
few | TRBD2 | TRBJ2-7 | TRBV19 | CASSQGLDRVYEQYF | TGTGCCAGTAGTCAGGGACTAGATAGGGTCTACGAGCAGTACTTC
. | . | TRBJ2-7 | TRBV19 | CASNAGTGAYEQYF | TGTGCCAGTAATGCCGGGACGGGGGCCTACGAGCAGTACTTC
. | TRBD2 | TRBJ2-3 | TRBV19 | CASSTSLAGLDTQYF | TGTGCCAGTAGTACAAGTCTAGCGGGCCTAGATACGCAGTATTTT
. | TRBD2 | TRBJ2-5 | TRBV2 | CASSQRSVGGLAGVSETQYF | TGTGCCAGCAGTCAGAGGTCGGTAGGGGGACTAGCGGGAGTATCGGAGACCCAGTACTTC
. | . | TRBJ1-2 | TRBV4-2 | CASSQRGLNYGYTF | TGTGCCAGCAGCCAACGGGGACTTAACTATGGCTACACCTTC
. | . | TRBJ1-1 | TRBV5-6 | CASSLGATTLMNTEAFF | TGTGCCAGCAGCTTGGGGGCGACGACCCTCATGAACACTGAAGCTTTCTTT
. | . | TRBJ2-7 | TRBV5-1 | CASSSPYEQYF | TGCGCCAGCAGCTCCCCGTACGAGCAGTACTTC
. | TRBD2 | TRBJ2-7 | TRBV27 | CASRQSQTSGGTEQYF | TGTGCCAGCAGACAGAGCCAAACTAGCGGGGGGACCGAGCAGTACTTC
. | . | TRBJ2-7 | TRBV9 | CASSVDLSSYEQYF | TGTGCCAGCAGCGTAGACCTGAGCTCCTACGAGCAGTACTTC
. | . | TRBJ2-2 | TRBV5-1 | CASSLGQNTGELFF | TGCGCCAGCAGCTTGGGACAAAACACCGGGGAGCTGTTTTTT